These 29 T cell receptor beta chains originate from one sample sequenced in a study of cytomegalovirus exposure and HLA in healthy donors. The PCR ran on 60 Vbeta and 13 Jbeta primers. Data came from immunoSEQ multiplex PCR; TCRdb stores just in-frame clones and leaves some out. The table lists roughly 34,000 clones, roughly 64% of them singletons. Sequenced input: PBMCs. The receptor set was obtained from a middle-aged man in good health and CMV-seropositive.

The chain has TRBV19 and TRBJ1-4; 9 bases match TRBD1. J lost 5 bases, V lost 6 bases, and 4 bases had no gene match. The CDR3 is made up of 14 amino acids. Germline assignment: CDR1 LNHDA and CDR2 SQIVND (reference sequence). CDR3 protein: CASSHRGQNEKLFF. In nucleotides, the CDR3 is TGTGCCAGTAGCCACAGGGGGCAAAATGAAAAACTGTTTTTT.

Only a few counts were recorded for this clone. The J gene is TRBJ2-3, the V gene TRBV7-2, with D possibly TRBD2 on 6 matching bases. Germline V CDR1 and CDR2: SGHTA, FQGNSA. This CDR3 comprises 12 residues. The V gene lost 3 bases and the J gene lost 13 bases, with 14 bases spanning the gap. In nucleotides, the CDR3 is TGTGCCAGCAGCTTTCGGTCTTCGGGGGAGTATTTT. Amino acids: CASSFRSSGEYF.

V is TRBV18 and J is TRBJ1-1; 7 bases match TRBD1. The ends lost 4 bases at V and 7 bases at J; junction bases unmatched: 6. The length of the CDR3 is 13 residues. The germline gives CDR1 KGHSH, CDR2 LQKENI. The DNA for the CDR3 is TGTGCCAGCTCACAGTACAGGGGACTTGAAGCTTTCTTT. It yields the protein CASSQYRGLEAFF. The variable domain in full, completed from reference TRBV18 and TRBJ1-1, reads NAGVMQNPRHLVRRRGQEARLRCSPMKGHSHVYWYRQLPEEGLKFMVYLQKENIIDESGMPKERFSAEFPKEGPSILRIQQVVRGDSAAYFCASSQYRGLEAFFGQGTRLTVV.

The gene calls are TRBV7-9 and TRBJ1-5; 7 bases map to TRBD1. This CDR3 contains 14 residues. Unmatched junction bases numbered 8, after V lost 3 bases and J lost 9 bases. The germline CDR1 and CDR2 sequences are SEHNR and FQNEAQ (reference sequence). This CDR3 is CASSFDRVSGPQHF. Here the CDR3 DNA reads TGTGCCAGCAGCTTTGACAGGGTCTCAGGGCCCCAGCATTTT.

The V call is TRBV19, the J call TRBJ1-1; TRBD1 matches at 7 bases. The CDR3 contains 14 residues. Trimming took 4 bases from V and 1 from J; bases not matched to a gene: 3. Germline lookup yields CDR1 LNHDA and CDR2 SQIVND (reference sequence). The DNA of the CDR3 is TGTGCCAGTAGTACCCGGGACAGGAACACTGAAGCTTTCTTT. Its protein is CASSTRDRNTEAFF.

V is TRBV7-3 and J is TRBJ1-2, with D tentatively TRBD1 (5 bases). Germline CDR1 SGHTA, CDR2 FQGTGA. This CDR3 is built from 15 residues. The ends were cut back, 2 bases at V and 8 bases at J, with 18 bases in the middle. The CDR3 loop reads CASSLRDQTRGGYTF. CDR3 in DNA: TGTGCCAGCAGCTTACGGGATCAAACTCGGGGGGGCTACACCTTC. The whole variable domain, filled in from reference TRBV7-3 and TRBJ1-2, reads GAGVSQTPSNKVTEKGKYVELRCDPISGHTALYWYRQSLGQGPEFLIYFQGTGAADDSGLPNDRFFAVRPEGSVSTLKIQRTERGDSAVYLCASSLRDQTRGGYTFGSGTRLTVV.

This rearrangement joins TRBV6-5 to TRBJ2-7; TRBD1 agrees at 11 bases. J was trimmed by 3 bases and V by 6 bases; bases with no gene match: 4. The CDR3 spans 14 residues. Per the germline V gene, CDR1 is MNHEY and CDR2 is SVGAGI. The CDR3 DNA reads TGTGCCAGCAGGGGGGGGACAGGGGGCTACGAGCAGTACTTC. This encodes CASRGGTGGYEQYF.

V gene TRBV28 combines with J gene TRBJ2-1, with 9 bases identical to TRBD1. J was trimmed by 4 bases and V by 6 bases; bases with no gene match: 1. CDR1 and CDR2 (germline): MDHEN, SYDVKM. The CDR3 has 13 amino acids. The CDR3 reads CASRTGGYNEQFF. The CDR3 region has the DNA TGTGCCAGCAGGACAGGGGGTTACAATGAGCAGTTCTTC.

This clone was seen just once. The chain combines TRBV5-6 with TRBJ1-4; 9 nucleotides align to TRBD1. CDR3 size: 17 residues. In germline, CDR1 is SGHDT, CDR2 YYEEEE. V trimming: 0 bases; J trimming: 5 bases; junction bases outside the gene matches: 8. CDR3 nucleotides: TGTGCCAGCAGCTTGGCCCCCGGGACAGGGACGAATGAAAAACTGTTTTTT. Its translation: CASSLAPGTGTNEKLFF.

This sequence joins TRBV11-2 and TRBJ2-5; the D gene is possibly TRBD1 (5 bases). V lost 5 bases to trimming and J lost 5 bases, with 15 bases between them. The CDR3 is made up of 14 amino acids. Germline assignment: CDR1 SGHAT and CDR2 FQNNGV. The CDR3 DNA is TGTGCCAGCAGCGTTACCAGGGCCATGGAGACCCAGTACTTC. Amino acid sequence: CASSVTRAMETQYF.

This sequence joins TRBV7-9 and TRBJ1-1; 7 nucleotides line up with TRBD1. CDR1 and CDR2 (germline): SEHNR, FQNEAQ (reference sequence). The V segment lost 5 bases and the J segment 1 base; nucleotides outside the gene matches: 13. CDR3 length equals 17 residues. The CDR3 DNA reads TGTGCCAGCAGCCCCGGGACAGCGGCATGGCAGAACACTGAAGCTTTCTTT. It yields the protein CASSPGTAAWQNTEAFF.

The V gene is TRBV2, the J gene TRBJ1-1; D unclear. The CDR3 is made up of 13 amino acids. Trimming left V 0 bases short and J 7 bases short, with 9 bases between. The V gene's germline CDR1 is SNHLY and CDR2 FYNNEI. The CDR3 region has the DNA TGTGCCAGCAGTGAAGCTGGCAGAGGTGAAGCTTTCTTT. This gives the protein CASSEAGRGEAFF. The full variable domain, in which reference TRBV2 and TRBJ1-1 provide the parts outside the CDR3, is EPEVTQTPSHQVTQMGQEVILRCVPISNHLYFYWYRQILGQKVEFLVSFYNNEISEKSEIFDDQFSVERPDGSNFTLKIRSTKLEDSAMYFCASSEAGRGEAFFGQGTRLTVV.

V usage is TRBV11-3 and J usage is TRBJ2-7; 7 bases are a match to TRBD1. Germline trimming cut 8 bases from V and 4 bases from J; bases unmatched to any gene: 5. Germline V gene lookup returns CDR1 SGHNT and CDR2 YENEEA. This CDR3 is 12 amino acids long. CDR3 coding DNA: TGTGCCAGCCAGGGGGACACTTACGAGCAGTACTTC. Translating gives CASQGDTYEQYF.

The chain couples TRBV9 to TRBJ2-5, with D maybe TRBD1 (6 bases). The DNA end is more similar to TRBJ2-7, so the J call may be wrong. Germline assignment: CDR1 SGDLS and CDR2 YYNGEE. The CDR3 has 14 amino acids. The CDR3 region is CASSVGAPSYEQYF. In DNA, the CDR3 is TGTGCCAGCAGCGTGGGGGCCCCATCCTACGAGCAGTACTTC.

This clone has just a few counts. Written as DNA, the CDR3 is TGTGCCAGCAGTTTAATGGGGCAAGGCTCCTACGAGCAGTACTTC. Protein sequence: CASSLMGQGSYEQYF. The chain combines TRBV27 with TRBJ2-7, with D tentatively TRBD1 (5 bases). V was clipped by 2 bases and J by 0 bases, with 11 bases between them. The CDR3 sequence is 15 residues long. Germline-derived CDR1 and CDR2 are MNHEY and SMNVEV (reference sequence).

The V call is TRBV7-2, the J call TRBJ2-2; D call uncertain. V gave up 2 bases and J gave up 0 bases, with 10 bases separating them. The CDR3 consists of 16 residues. Germline lookup yields CDR1 SGHTA and CDR2 FQGNSA. The CDR3 region has the DNA TGTGCCAGCAGCTTAATCGGGTCAGCGAACACCGGGGAGCTGTTTTTT. This encodes CASSLIGSANTGELFF.

The V gene is TRBV19, the J gene TRBJ2-1, with D uncertain. V lost 5 bases to trimming and J lost 14 bases, with 16 bases between them. Germline V gene sequence: CDR1 LNHDA, CDR2 SQIVND (reference sequence). This CDR3 has 12 amino acids. CDR3 nucleotides: TGTGCCAGTAGTTCCCCCACCCGAAGCGAGTTCTTC. Its protein is CASSSPTRSEFF.

In its sample, this clone was seen a few times. This chain connects TRBV29-1 to TRBJ1-1; possible D gene TRBD1, 5 bases. The CDR3 is 15 amino acids. Germline assignment: CDR1 SQVTM and CDR2 ANQGSEA. The V gene lost 7 bases and the J gene lost 6 bases, with 24 bases spanning the gap. The CDR3 DNA follows: TGCAGCGCTATCCCTAGATGGGCAGGGAAGCCTGAAGCTTTCTTT. Translation: CSAIPRWAGKPEAFF. Complete variable domain (other parts from reference TRBV29-1 and TRBJ1-1): SAVISQKPSRDICQRGTSLTIQCQVDSQVTMMFWYRQQPGQSLTLIATANQGSEATYESGFVIDKFPISRPNLTFSTLTVSNMSPEDSSIYLCSAIPRWAGKPEAFFGQGTRLTVV.

There are a few counts of this clone. The chain carries TRBV4-1 and TRBJ2-7, with TRBD1 identical over 7 bases. The V and J ends lost 4 bases and 1 base, in that order; junction bases with no gene match: 10. The V gene's germline CDR1 is MGHRA and CDR2 YSYEKL. The CDR3 contains 16 residues. The chain's CDR3 is CASSRSGTENSYEQYF. Here the CDR3 DNA reads TGCGCCAGCAGCCGATCCGGGACAGAAAATTCCTACGAGCAGTACTTC.

This chain joins TRBV6-5 and TRBJ2-1; 11 bases line up with TRBD2. The ends lost 7 bases at V and 5 bases at J; junction bases unmatched: 7. The CDR3 spans 15 residues. The V gene's germline CDR1 is MNHEY and CDR2 SVGAGI. The CDR3 DNA is TGTGCCAGCATTGCTAGCGGGGGGCCAAACAATGAGCAGTTCTTC. Its translation is CASIASGGPNNEQFF.

This chain connects TRBV6-1 to TRBJ1-2; 10 nucleotides line up with TRBD1. Germline CDR1 is MNHNS and CDR2 is SASEGT. Germline trimming cut 2 bases from V and 5 bases from J; bases unmatched to any gene: 5. There are 15 residues in the CDR3. The CDR3 loop reads CASSELDRGFYGYTF. The CDR3 coding sequence is TGTGCCAGCAGTGAATTGGACAGGGGGTTTTATGGCTACACCTTC.

The chain joins TRBV7-2 to TRBJ2-3; 7 bases agree with TRBD2. CDR1 is SGHTA, CDR2 FQGNSA, per germline. J was trimmed by 4 bases and V by 0 bases; bases with no gene match: 1. This CDR3 spans 14 amino acids. CDR3 coding DNA: TGTGCCAGCAGCTTAGCCCTAGCGGCAGATACGCAGTATTTT. Protein: CASSLALAADTQYF.

The chain couples TRBV21-1 to TRBJ1-2; the table's D call, TRBD1, was not checked against the DNA. TRBV21-1 is a recognized pseudogene. This CDR3 is built from 16 residues. CDR3 DNA sequence: TGTGCCAGCAGCAAAGAGGAAAGGTCCCCAGGATATGGCTACACCTTC. Protein: CASSKEERSPGYGYTF.

The rearrangement links TRBV27 to TRBJ1-1; D unclear. The CDR3 length is 15 residues. V was trimmed by 4 bases and J by 0 bases, leaving 12 bases between them. CDR1 is MNHEY and CDR2 is SMNVEV in the germline V gene (reference sequence). The CDR3 loop is CASSSFPELNTEAFF. CDR3 coding DNA: TGTGCCAGCAGTTCTTTTCCGGAGTTGAACACTGAAGCTTTCTTT.

The chain combines TRBV27 with TRBJ2-1, with 7 positions matching TRBD1. J gave up 2 bases and V 2 bases, and 0 bases lay outside the gene matches. Germline V gene data show CDR1 as MNHEY and CDR2 as SMNVEV (reference sequence). This CDR3 comprises 14 residues. The CDR3 nucleotides read TGTGCCAGCAGTTTAGACAGGGCCTACAATGAGCAGTTCTTC. It specifies CASSLDRAYNEQFF.

The chain links TRBV7-9 to TRBJ2-1, with 7 bases lining up with TRBD2. Germline trimming cut 6 bases from V and 0 bases from J; bases unmatched to any gene: 8. The CDR3 length is 16 residues. Germline CDR1 is SEHNR and CDR2 is FQNEAQ (reference sequence). The CDR3 region has the DNA TGTGCCAGCAGTTCTCGAACGGGGGGCTCCTACAATGAGCAGTTCTTC. Its protein product is CASSSRTGGSYNEQFF.

This clone showed up just a few times. The chain couples TRBV19 to TRBJ1-2; possible D gene TRBD1, 6 bases. This CDR3 contains 14 residues. Trimming pared 9 bases from V and 2 bases from J, leaving 16 bases between. Germline assignment: CDR1 LNHDA and CDR2 SQIVND (reference sequence). CDR3: CASHREWGNYGYTF. The CDR3 DNA sequence: TGTGCCAGCCACAGGGAGTGGGGAAACTATGGCTACACCTTC.

Points on this clone: One end of the junction does not line up with germline, which may come from a read error. The V call is TRBV29-1, the J call TRBJ1-6, with D perhaps TRBD1 (5 bases). Germline V gene data show CDR1 as SQVTM and CDR2 as ANQGSEA. The CDR3 is 15 amino acids. CDR3 sequence: CSVEEWGSYNSPLHF. The CDR3 coding sequence is TGCAGCGTTGAAGAATGGGGCTCCTATAATTCCCCCCTCCACTTT.

With regard to this clone: The junction and the germline gene differ at one end; a read error may be behind it. The chain has TRBV5-6 and TRBJ2-5; 10 bases are shared with TRBD1. Germline-derived CDR1 and CDR2 are SGHDT and YYEEEE. This CDR3 is built from 15 residues. CDR3 DNA: TGTGCCAGCAACTTGGGACAGGGGTTCCAAGAGACCCAGTACTTC. It encodes CASNLGQGFQETQYF.